A selection of T cell receptor beta chains follows, all from one sample in a study of CD8 T cells in Susac syndrome. TCRdb used MiXCR to reprocess the immunoSEQ multiplex PCR reads, holding one entry per CDR3 protein. The sample lists approximately 160,000 distinct CDR3 sequences; roughly 95% were seen once. The specimen sequenced was CD4+ T cells from PBMCs. The source is a human donor with Susac syndrome. Each CDR3 is given with its conserved first and last residue. D genes are given only for firm matches. Only some rows state a clone size, as once, few, many or a class for expanded clones.

j_call clone_size v_call d_call cdr3_aa cdr3_nt
TRBJ1-1 . TRBV4-1 . CASSQRAGELNTEAFF TGCGCCAGCAGCCAAAGGGCCGGAGAGCTGAACACTGAAGCTTTCTTT
TRBJ2-5 . TRBV12-3/TRBV12-4 . CASRTTGETQYF TGTGCCAGCAGGACCACCGGGGAGACCCAGTACTTC
TRBJ1-1 . TRBV21-1 . CASSPKGPGGDTEAFF TGTGCCAGCAGCCCAAAGGGGCCAGGGGGGGACACTGAAGCTTTCTTT
TRBJ1-3 . TRBV29-1 . CSVDWGGSGNTIYF TGCAGCGTTGATTGGGGGGGGTCAGGAAACACCATATATTTT
TRBJ1-4 once TRBV6-2/TRBV6-3 . CASSFREKLFF TGTGCCAGCAGTTTCCGGGAAAAACTGTTTTTT
TRBJ1-6 . TRBV6-5 . CASREDSHPSPLHF TGTGCCAGCAGGGAAGACAGCCATCCCTCGCCCCTCCACTTT
TRBJ1-1 . TRBV12-5 TRBD1 CASAKLGGSAEAFF TGTGCTAGTGCCAAATTAGGGGGCAGCGCTGAAGCTTTCTTT
TRBJ2-5 once TRBV28 . CASSFGSTQETQYF TGTGCCAGCAGTTTTGGGTCAACTCAAGAGACCCAGTACTTC
TRBJ1-3 . TRBV5-1 . CASSRDIGNTIYF TGCGCCAGCAGCAGGGACATTGGAAACACCATATATTTT
TRBJ2-7 once TRBV27 . CASSLSPRTDEQYF TGTGCCAGCAGTTTATCCCCTCGCACGGACGAGCAGTACTTC
TRBJ2-1 . TRBV7-2 . CASSLGRANEQFF TGTGCCAGCAGCTTGGGCAGGGCCAATGAGCAGTTCTTC
TRBJ1-5 . TRBV20-1 . CSAPELESNQPQHF TGCAGTGCTCCCGAGCTGGAGTCCAATCAGCCCCAGCATTTT
TRBJ2-5 . TRBV5-1 . CASSPADTWETQYF TGCGCCAGCAGCCCGGCGGACACTTGGGAGACCCAGTACTTC
TRBJ2-1 . TRBV20-1 . CSAIPRGSHGGNEQFF TGCAGTGCTATCCCAAGGGGCTCCCATGGCGGCAATGAGCAGTTCTTC
TRBJ1-4 . TRBV3-1 . CASSQGATNEKLFF TGTGCCAGCAGCCAGGGCGCAACTAATGAAAAACTGTTTTTT
TRBJ2-7 . TRBV3-1 . CASSQVVSSYEQYF TGTGCCAGCAGCCAAGTAGTAAGCTCCTACGAGCAGTACTTC
TRBJ1-5 once TRBV30 . CAWSAAEHGNQPQHF TGTGCCTGGAGTGCCGCCGAGCATGGCAATCAGCCCCAGCATTTT
TRBJ2-3 . TRBV29-1 TRBD2 CSVELLAGQYF TGCAGCGTTGAACTGCTAGCGGGGCAGTATTTT
TRBJ1-6 . TRBV13 . CASSLRGIGNSPLHF TGTGCCAGCAGCTTAAGAGGGATCGGGAATTCACCCCTCCACTTT
TRBJ2-7 . TRBV7-9 . CASSTSYEQYF TGTGCCAGCAGTACTAGTTACGAGCAGTACTTC
TRBJ2-1 . TRBV27 TRBD2 CASRIAGGPYNEQFF TGTGCCAGCAGGATAGCGGGGGGGCCTTACAATGAGCAGTTCTTC
TRBJ2-5 . TRBV28 . CASSGDGTQYF TGTGCCAGCAGTGGAGACGGAACCCAGTACTTC
TRBJ2-3 . TRBV29-1 TRBD2 CSVLREADTQYF TGCAGCGTACTTCGGGAGGCAGATACGCAGTATTTT
TRBJ2-7 . TRBV4-2 TRBD2 CASSQSLAGGQHEQYF TGTGCCAGCAGCCAATCCCTAGCGGGAGGGCAACACGAGCAGTACTTC
TRBJ2-7 . TRBV6-2/TRBV6-3 . CASSWKQSLYF TGTGCCAGCAGTTGGAAGCAATCGCTATACTTC
TRBJ2-5 . TRBV4-1 TRBD2 CASSQEFGLAGETQYF TGCGCCAGCAGCCAAGAATTTGGACTAGCGGGAGAGACCCAGTACTTC
TRBJ2-3 . TRBV29-1 TRBD2 CSVAGGAGDTQYF TGCAGCGTGGCGGGGGGGGCCGGCGATACGCAGTATTTT
TRBJ2-2 . TRBV5-4 TRBD2 CASSLGSGGNTGELFF TGTGCCAGCAGCTTGGGAAGCGGGGGGAACACCGGGGAGCTGTTTTTT
TRBJ2-6 . TRBV7-2 TRBD1 CASGRTGSTGANVLTF TGTGCCAGCGGCAGGACAGGGTCCACTGGGGCCAACGTCCTGACTTTC
TRBJ1-1 . TRBV19 . CASSIHRDTEAFF TGTGCCAGTAGTATCCACAGGGACACTGAAGCTTTCTTT
TRBJ2-5 . TRBV5-1 . CASSLGMGQETQYF TGCGCCAGCAGCTTGGGAATGGGCCAAGAGACCCAGTACTTC
TRBJ2-1 . TRBV4-3 TRBD1 CASSQSQGAYNEQFF TGCGCCAGCAGCCAAAGTCAGGGGGCCTACAATGAGCAGTTCTTC
TRBJ1-4 . TRBV9 . CASSFTGTTNEKLFF TGTGCCAGCAGCTTCACAGGGACAACTAATGAAAAACTGTTTTTT
TRBJ2-1 . TRBV28 TRBD2 CASTPGLAVYNEQFF TGTGCCAGCACTCCGGGACTAGCGGTTTACAATGAGCAGTTCTTC
TRBJ1-1 . TRBV7-9 . CASSFEGSAAFF TGTGCCAGCAGCTTTGAGGGTTCCGCGGCTTTCTTT
TRBJ2-5 . TRBV29-1 . CSPWGQGETQYF TGCAGCCCGTGGGGACAAGGGGAGACCCAGTACTTC
TRBJ1-5 . TRBV9 . CASSVGGGGNQPQHF TGTGCCAGCAGCGTAGGGGGTGGAGGCAATCAGCCCCAGCATTTT
TRBJ2-4 . TRBV4-2 TRBD1 CASSQGRGLDIQYF TGTGCCAGCAGCCAAGGAAGGGGGCTTGACATTCAGTACTTC
TRBJ1-6 . TRBV7-2 TRBD1 CASSDRDSYNSPLHF TGTGCCAGCAGCGACAGGGACTCCTATAATTCACCCCTCCACTTT
TRBJ1-5 . TRBV30 . CAWSPGSDQPQHF TGTGCCTGGAGCCCGGGGAGCGATCAGCCCCAGCATTTT
TRBJ1-1 once TRBV29-1 . CSAAPGTNTEAFF TGCAGCGCCGCACCGGGTACGAACACTGAAGCTTTCTTT
TRBJ1-6 . TRBV14 . CASSQGQAPNSPLHF TGTGCCAGCAGCCAAGGGCAGGCCCCTAATTCACCCCTCCACTTT
TRBJ2-5 . TRBV29-1 TRBD2 CSVLTGARGTSSQETQYF TGCAGCGTTCTCACAGGGGCGAGAGGGACTAGCAGCCAAGAGACCCAGTACTTC
TRBJ2-1 . TRBV30 . CAWSLPGNEQFF TGTGCCTGGAGCCTACCAGGGAATGAGCAGTTCTTC
TRBJ2-2 . TRBV7-3 TRBD2 CASQVGTSGTGELFF TGTGCCAGCCAAGTGGGGACTAGCGGTACCGGGGAGCTGTTTTTT
TRBJ1-1 . TRBV28 TRBD1 CASSIVPQGGGTEAFF TGTGCCAGCAGCATCGTCCCACAGGGGGGTGGGACTGAAGCTTTCTTT
TRBJ2-5 . TRBV24-1 . CATSERVSETQYF TGTGCCACCAGTGAAAGGGTATCAGAGACCCAGTACTTC
TRBJ1-1 . TRBV5-1 . CASSLTGGSNTEAFF TGCGCCAGCAGCTTGACTGGCGGGTCGAACACTGAAGCTTTCTTT
TRBJ2-3 . TRBV9 . CASSVGGTPDTQYF TGTGCCAGCAGCGTTGGTGGGACCCCAGATACGCAGTATTTT
TRBJ2-1 . TRBV20-1 TRBD1 CSALRDRSYNEQFF TGCAGTGCTCTTCGGGACAGATCCTACAATGAGCAGTTCTTC
TRBJ2-1 . TRBV24-1 . CATSGWRSNEQFF TGTGCCACCAGTGGATGGCGGAGCAATGAGCAGTTCTTC
TRBJ1-5 . TRBV15 . CATSREAGSNQPQHF TGTGCCACCAGCAGAGAGGCCGGGAGCAATCAGCCCCAGCATTTT
TRBJ1-1 . TRBV20-1 TRBD1 CSARDVTGGNTEAFF TGCAGTGCTAGAGATGTAACAGGGGGGAACACTGAAGCTTTCTTT
TRBJ1-5 . TRBV7-8 TRBD1 CASSTTWGQGAPNQPQHF TGTGCCAGCAGCACAACTTGGGGACAGGGGGCACCCAATCAGCCCCAGCATTTT
TRBJ2-7 once TRBV9 . CASSEISAATTYEQYF TGTGCCAGCAGCGAAATCTCGGCGGCAACAACCTACGAGCAGTACTTC
TRBJ2-7 . TRBV29-1 . CSVGLRGDYEQYF TGCAGCGTTGGCCTGCGGGGCGACTACGAGCAGTACTTC
TRBJ2-1 once TRBV4-3 TRBD2 CASSQVAGAPNEQFF TGCGCCAGCAGCCAAGTAGCGGGGGCCCCCAATGAGCAGTTCTTC